These 22 T cell receptor beta chains share one sample of origin, sequenced in a study of identical twins. TCRdb fed the 5' RACE reads into MiXCR, producing one record per CDR3 protein. Of 1.5 million to 2 million distinct CDR3 sequences in the sample, about 32% were seen once. The sequenced material came from cord blood. The receptors were sampled from a newborn girl in good health.

The chain combines TRBV5-1 with TRBJ2-5; D remains unclear. The CDR3 is 14 amino acids. Trimming stripped 4 bases from V and 5 bases from J, with 15 bases between. Germline V gives CDR1 SGHRS, CDR2 YFSETQ. The CDR3 reads CASSVNYLGETQYF. In nucleotides, the CDR3 is TGCGCCAGCAGCGTAAACTATCTGGGGGAGACCCAGTACTTC.

This clonotype has more than one count but fewer than ten. This rearrangement joins TRBV15 to TRBJ1-4; D is undetermined. The CDR3 runs to 15 residues. The V gene lost 0 bases and the J gene lost 3 bases, with 8 bases spanning the gap. From germline, CDR1 is LNHNV and CDR2 YYDKDF (reference sequence). In DNA form, the CDR3 reads TGTGCCACCAGCAGAGATCGGCAATCTAATGAAAAACTGTTTTTT. It encodes CATSRDRQSNEKLFF.

This chain links TRBV20-1 with TRBJ1-1, with D possibly matching TRBD1 (5 bases). V dropped 1 base and J dropped 6 bases, with 9 bases sitting between them. CDR3 length: 12 amino acids. Germline lookup yields CDR1 DFQATT and CDR2 SNEGSKA (reference sequence). This CDR3 is CSARGGIAEAFF. The CDR3 region has the DNA TGCAGTGCTAGAGGGGGGATCGCTGAAGCTTTCTTT.

The rearrangement joins TRBV4-2 to TRBJ2-3; 9 positions agree with TRBD2. The CDR3 has 17 residues. Trimming at V came to 2 bases and at J to 0 bases, leaving 6 bases not matched to a gene. The germline V gene encodes CDR1 LGHNA and CDR2 YNFKEQ. CDR3 bases: TGTGCCAGCAGCCAAAGCGGGAGGACCCCTAGCACAGATACGCAGTATTTT. The encoded protein is CASSQSGRTPSTDTQYF.

Only a few counts were recorded for this clonotype. J is TRBJ1-2 and V is TRBV20-1; no clear D gene. This CDR3 is 12 amino acids long. Between the trimmed V and J ends, which lost 2 bases and 5 bases, there was a span of 9 bases. The germline gives CDR1 DFQATT, CDR2 SNEGSKA (reference sequence). CDR3 sequence reads: CSARRPVYGYTF. CDR3 DNA: TGCAGTGCTAGACGGCCCGTTTATGGCTACACCTTC.

This clonotype turned up a few times. The rearrangement links TRBV2 to TRBJ2-3, with 9 bases that match TRBD2. The germline CDR1 and CDR2 sequences are SNHLY and FYNNEI. The ends lost 8 bases at V and 6 bases at J; junction bases unmatched: 12. The CDR3 runs to 15 residues. CDR3 nucleotide sequence: TGTGCCAGCGGTTTAGCGGGAGCTTCGGCGGATACGCAGTATTTT. As protein: CASGLAGASADTQYF.

J is TRBJ2-1 and V is TRBV20-1, with TRBD2 matching over 12 bases. V dropped 4 bases and J dropped 8; count of bases not matched to a gene: 6. The CDR3 extends over 14 amino acids. From germline, CDR1 is DFQATT and CDR2 SNEGSKA (reference sequence). The CDR3 loop is CSAMTSGRVDEQFF. The CDR3 DNA reads TGCAGTGCTATGACTAGCGGGAGAGTGGATGAGCAGTTCTTC.

The chain has TRBV6-1 and TRBJ2-1; 7 bases align to TRBD2. The trim removed 6 bases at V and 2 bases at J, leaving 13 bases unmatched. Germline CDR1 MNHNS, CDR2 SASEGT. CDR3 length: 17 residues. The CDR3 DNA reads as TGTGCCAGCAGGGTTCGGAACGGGAGGAGCCCCTACAATGAGCAGTTCTTC. Protein sequence: CASRVRNGRSPYNEQFF.

This clonotype was recorded once. The V and J genes are TRBV9 and TRBJ2-1; 8 bases line up with TRBD2. The V segment lost 0 bases and the J segment 15 bases; nucleotides outside the gene matches: 5. The CDR3 runs 12 residues. Germline CDR1 is SGDLS and CDR2 is YYNGEE. The CDR3 region is CASSVVAGGLFF. DNA for the CDR3: TGTGCCAGCAGCGTAGTGGCGGGAGGCCTGTTCTTC.

This clonotype was counted a few times. The chain carries TRBV4-1 and TRBJ2-3, with 9 bases that match TRBD1. The germline V gene has CDR1 MGHRA and CDR2 YSYEKL. Trimming took 1 base from V and 2 from J; bases not matched to a gene: 1. The CDR3 spans 15 residues. In DNA, the CDR3 is TGCGCCAGCAGCCAAGGGGACAGGGACACAGATACGCAGTATTTT. Translation: CASSQGDRDTDTQYF.

The gene calls are TRBV20-1 and TRBJ2-7, with D perhaps assigned TRBD1 or TRBD2 (5 bases each). This CDR3 region has 16 residues. The germline V gene encodes CDR1 DFQATT and CDR2 SNEGSKA (reference sequence). Trimming shortened V by 6 bases and J by 1 base, and 22 bases separated the two germline ends. As DNA, the CDR3 is TGCAGTGCCCAAGAGAGAAGAAGAGGGACGTCCTACGAGCAGTACTTC. This encodes CSAQERRRGTSYEQYF.

The chain has TRBV5-8 and TRBJ1-1, with D hard to call. V gave up 4 bases and J gave up 0 bases, with 7 bases separating them. Germline assignment: CDR1 SGHTS and CDR2 YDEGEE. The CDR3 spans 13 residues. The CDR3 sequence: CASSGSMNTEAFF. The CDR3 DNA reads TGTGCCAGCAGCGGGTCCATGAACACTGAAGCTTTCTTT.

This clonotype was seen only a few times. The chain carries TRBV6-1 and TRBJ2-3; D remains ambiguous. Trimming stripped 7 bases from V and 3 bases from J, with 11 bases between. Per the germline V gene, CDR1 is MNHNS and CDR2 is SASEGT. This CDR3 has 13 amino acids. For the CDR3, the DNA is TGTGCCAGCACCGCCCCTGGGACAGATACGCAGTATTTT. This encodes CASTAPGTDTQYF.

The CDR3 sequence: CASSLGTSGGAFFEQYF. As DNA, the CDR3 is TGTGCCAGCAGTTTAGGGACTAGCGGGGGGGCTTTTTTTGAGCAGTACTTC. The chain employs TRBV12-3 or TRBV12-4 and TRBJ2-5; 15 bases align to TRBD2. With V trimmed by 1 base and J by 11 bases, 11 bases remained unmatched. The CDR3 runs 17 residues.

This clonotype was detected many times. The chain carries TRBV20-1 and TRBJ2-1; a possible D gene is TRBD1 (5 bases). Per germline, CDR1 DFQATT and CDR2 SNEGSKA (reference sequence). V lost 6 bases to trimming and J lost 4 bases, with 19 bases between them. This CDR3 comprises 15 residues. CDR3 bases: TGCAGTGCCGGACATTACCTCGTAACGTACAATGAGCAGTTCTTC. Translation gives CSAGHYLVTYNEQFF.

This clonotype appeared a few times. The CDR3 loop is CASSQGGTSGKETQYF. As DNA, the CDR3 is TGTGCCAGCAGCCAAGGTGGGACTAGCGGAAAAGAGACCCAGTACTTC. This sequence joins TRBV4-2 and TRBJ2-5; TRBD2 matches at 11 bases. CDR1 and CDR2 (germline): LGHNA, YNFKEQ. The CDR3 sequence is 16 residues long. V shed 1 base, J shed 3 bases, and the junction held 4 bases outside the gene matches.

As to this clonotype: A far larger clone is only one base removed, so a read error is likely. The rearrangement joins TRBV4-1 to TRBJ2-1; maybe TRBD2 (6 bases). This CDR3 has 13 amino acids. Germline V gene data show CDR1 as MGHRA and CDR2 as YSYEKL. The V gene lost 4 bases and the J gene lost 13 bases, with 17 bases spanning the gap. CDR3: CASSLGLLETQFF. CDR3 nucleotide sequence: TGCGCCAGCAGCCTGGGACTTCTAGAGACCCAGTTCTTC.

With respect to this clonotype: The junction departs from germline at one end; a sequencing error may be responsible. The chain has TRBV7-9 and TRBJ2-2, with D perhaps TRBD1 (6 bases). This CDR3 region has 13 residues. Per the germline V gene, CDR1 is SEHNR and CDR2 is FQNEAQ (reference sequence). This CDR3 reads CASRLGGTGELFF. CDR3 DNA sequence: TGTGCCAGCAGACTAGGGGGTACCGGGGAGCTCTTTTTT.

This clonotype was picked up a small number of times. V is TRBV9 and J is TRBJ2-1; 10 bases agree with TRBD2. Germline CDR1 SGDLS, CDR2 YYNGEE. J lost 6 bases, V lost 4 bases, and 7 bases had no gene match. There are 15 residues in the CDR3. The CDR3 loop reads CASSKRGLASNEQFF. CDR3 in DNA: TGTGCCAGCAGCAAGCGGGGACTAGCGAGCAATGAGCAGTTCTTC.

This clonotype was picked up a small number of times. J is TRBJ1-1 and V is TRBV9, with D uncertain. Germline assignment: CDR1 SGDLS and CDR2 YYNGEE. Deletions cut 0 bases from V and 2 bases from J, with 11 bases between. The CDR3 length is 15 residues. CDR3 sequence (DNA): TGTGCCAGCAGCGTAGGGGCAGGAATTAACACTGAAGCTTTCTTT. This gives the protein CASSVGAGINTEAFF.

This clonotype was recorded a few times. CDR3 protein: CASSYSKSQLGYTF. The DNA for the CDR3 is TGTGCCAGCAGTTACTCGAAGAGCCAATTGGGCTACACCTTC. This chain connects TRBV6-6 to TRBJ1-2, with unresolved D. This CDR3 contains 14 residues. Trimming cost V 0 bases and J 8 bases, with 13 bases left between them. CDR1 is MNHNY, CDR2 SVGAGI, per germline (reference sequence).

This sequence joins TRBV2 and TRBJ1-5; the D is unclear. V was clipped by 4 bases and J by 0 bases, with 10 bases between them. The germline gives CDR1 SNHLY, CDR2 FYNNEI. There are 15 residues in the CDR3. The CDR3 DNA reads TGTGCCAGCAGTGTCCCCAGTCGTAGCAATCAGCCCCAGCATTTT. Protein sequence: CASSVPSRSNQPQHF. Full variable domain (rest looked up from reference TRBV2 and TRBJ1-5): EPEVTQTPSHQVTQMGQEVILRCVPISNHLYFYWYRQILGQKVEFLVSFYNNEISEKSEIFDDQFSVERPDGSNFTLKIRSTKLEDSAMYFCASSVPSRSNQPQHFGDGTRLSIL.